The 20 T cell receptor beta chains given below trace back to one sample, sequenced in a study of blood T cells in healthy people across ages. The use of a sample-barcoded 5' primer and a J-beta primer mix characterized a second PCR of roughly 6 to 12 cycles. MiXCR, applied by TCRdb to the 5' RACE reads, yields one record per CDR3 protein. Here the sample spans 1.5 million or so distinct CDR3 sequences, around 39% being singletons. Sequencing used blood. Receptors were obtained from a woman aged 18-29 years in good health.

In DNA, the CDR3 is TGTGCCAGCAGCTTTACGTATGCGGGAGGGCCGGAGACCCAGTACTTC. This translates into CASSFTYAGGPETQYF. The chain has TRBV7-2 and TRBJ2-7; 9 bases agree with TRBD2. The closer fit of TRBJ2-5 to the DNA end suggests the J call may be wrong. The CDR3 sequence is 16 residues long. Per germline, CDR1 SGHTA and CDR2 FQGNSA.

Regarding this clonotype: Since a much larger clone is just one base distant, this may be a read error. The chain joins TRBV20-1 to TRBJ2-1; D may be TRBD1 or TRBD2 (6 bases each). V was shortened by 3 bases and J by 13 bases, with 19 bases between the two germline ends. The CDR3 contains 13 residues. Looked up from germline, CDR1 is DFQATT and CDR2 is SNEGSKA (reference sequence). The CDR3 loop is CSASRGLQETQFF. The DNA of the CDR3 is TGCAGTGCTAGCAGGGGACTTCAAGAGACCCAGTTCTTC.

This chain uses TRBV4-2 with TRBJ1-6, with D possibly TRBD1 on 5 matching bases. The V end lost 5 bases, the J end lost 13 bases, and 15 bases lay between the germline ends. The germline V gene has CDR1 LGHNA and CDR2 YNFKEQ. The length of the CDR3 is 13 residues. This CDR3 is CASSGRDPQPLHF. CDR3 in DNA: TGTGCCAGCAGCGGACGGGACCCGCAGCCCCTCCACTTT.

This clonotype was seen ten or more times. The V gene is TRBV15, the J gene TRBJ1-5; D gene unclear. The CDR3 runs to 12 residues. V lost 1 base, J lost 6 bases, and 4 bases lay in between. Germline assignment: CDR1 LNHNV and CDR2 YYDKDF (reference sequence). CDR3 DNA: TGTGCCACCAGCAGAGGGTTTCAGCCCCAGCATTTT. Translated, it gives CATSRGFQPQHF.

This clonotype came up a few times. This chain uses TRBV20-1 with TRBJ2-5, with TRBD2 identical over 14 bases. The DNA end favors TRBJ2-7, so the J call may be wrong. Germline loops: CDR1 DFQATT, CDR2 SNEGSKA (reference sequence). The CDR3 has 13 amino acids. In nucleotides, the CDR3 is TGCAGCGCCCGACTAGCGGGAGGGGACGAGCAGTACTTC. Its translation: CSARLAGGDEQYF.

This clonotype has only a few counts. V usage is TRBV12-3 or TRBV12-4 and J usage is TRBJ2-7; 9 nucleotides agree with TRBD2. The junction had 5 bases not matched to a gene; V was cut back by 5 bases and J by 3 bases. The CDR3 runs to 14 residues. CDR3 bases: TGTGCCAGCAGTCCAGGGACTAGCCTCTACGAGCAGTACTTC. Residues: CASSPGTSLYEQYF.

V and J are TRBV12-3 or TRBV12-4 and TRBJ2-7, with D tentatively TRBD2 (5 bases). The CDR3 totals 12 residues. V was cut by 7 bases and J by 7 bases, with 14 bases left in between. CDR3 sequence: CASTNGLGEQYF. In nucleotides, the CDR3 is TGTGCCAGCACCAATGGACTGGGGGAGCAGTACTTC.

In its sample, this clonotype was seen a few times. V gene TRBV11-2 combines with J gene TRBJ2-7; D is ambiguous. Germline V lookup: CDR1 SGHAT, CDR2 FQNNGV. Deletions cut 7 bases from V and 4 bases from J, with 14 bases between. This CDR3 comprises 13 residues. The CDR3 sequence is CASTRTERYEQYF. For the CDR3, the DNA is TGTGCCAGCACCCGCACCGAGAGGTACGAGCAGTACTTC.

This clonotype was seen a few times. The chain recombines TRBV20-1 with TRBJ1-2, with D unclear. V lost 1 base and J lost 4, with 16 bases in between. The CDR3 spans 15 residues. The germline V gene has CDR1 DFQATT and CDR2 SNEGSKA (reference sequence). The CDR3 DNA is TGCAGTGCTAGAGTTAGTGACGAAGCGGGCTATGGCTACACCTTC. It codes for CSARVSDEAGYGYTF.

A few counts support this clonotype. This chain uses TRBV12-3 or TRBV12-4 with TRBJ2-5, with D perhaps TRBD1 (5 bases). Trimming shortened V by 5 bases and J by 5 bases, and 18 bases separated the two germline ends. CDR3 length: 15 residues. CDR3 loop: CASSDTGGAMETQYF. The CDR3 DNA reads TGTGCCAGCAGTGACACGGGTGGGGCGATGGAGACCCAGTACTTC.

This clonotype was found a few times. The V call is TRBV7-3, the J call TRBJ1-5; possibly TRBD1 for D (6 bases). Germline assignment: CDR1 SGHTA and CDR2 FQGTGA. The CDR3 consists of 17 residues. Trimming stripped 2 bases from V and 4 bases from J, with 18 bases between. The CDR3 sequence is CASSLALDSYLNQPQHF. The CDR3 nucleotides are TGTGCCAGCAGCTTAGCCCTGGACAGCTACCTTAATCAGCCCCAGCATTTT. Based on the CDR3 plus reference TRBV7-3 and TRBJ1-5, the full variable domain is GAGVSQTPSNKVTEKGKYVELRCDPISGHTALYWYRQSLGQGPEFLIYFQGTGAADDSGLPNDRFFAVRPEGSVSTLKIQRTERGDSAVYLCASSLALDSYLNQPQHFGDGTRLSIL.

This clonotype has a handful of counts. This chain uses TRBV6-5 with TRBJ2-1; the D is unclear. The CDR3 sequence is 16 residues long. The germline V gene encodes CDR1 MNHEY and CDR2 SVGAGI. Trimming pared 5 bases from V and 5 bases from J, leaving 19 bases between. CDR3 nucleotides: TGTGCCAGCAGTCCAGTCATCGGGTCCCAACACAATGAGCAGTTCTTC. Its translation: CASSPVIGSQHNEQFF.

V usage is TRBV18 and J usage is TRBJ2-1, with 10 bases matching TRBD1. The DNA end favors TRBJ2-7, so the J call may be wrong. CDR1 and CDR2 from the germline V gene are KGHSH and LQKENI. This CDR3 is 16 amino acids long. Here the CDR3 DNA reads TGTGCCAGCTCACCACCGCGGACAGGGGGAAGTAATGAGCAGTACTTC. Translating gives CASSPPRTGGSNEQYF.

Written as DNA, the CDR3 is TGTGCCAGCAGTTTAGGATCCGGGTTTGGGAGTCAAGAGACCCAGTACTTC. It codes for CASSLGSGFGSQETQYF. The chain recombines TRBV27 with TRBJ2-5; D is perhaps TRBD2 (5 bases). The germline V gene encodes CDR1 MNHEY and CDR2 SMNVEV (reference sequence). With 2 bases removed from V and 2 bases from J, the gap between germline ends came to 18 bases. CDR3 size: 17 residues.

V is TRBV7-9 and J is TRBJ2-5; 7 bases align to TRBD1. Germline loops: CDR1 SEHNR, CDR2 FQNEAQ (reference sequence). V lost 4 bases, J lost 0 bases, and 5 bases stayed unmatched. The CDR3 loop spans 15 amino acids. The CDR3 DNA sequence: TGTGCCAGCAGCTCGGTACAGGGGTACCAAGAGACCCAGTACTTC. Amino acid sequence: CASSSVQGYQETQYF.

The V gene is TRBV4-1, the J gene TRBJ1-2; no clear D. There are 16 residues in the CDR3. Deletions cut 4 bases from V and 1 base from J, with 16 bases between. Germline loops: CDR1 MGHRA, CDR2 YSYEKL. CDR3 sequence reads: CASSPRTEANNYGYTF. The CDR3 DNA reads as TGCGCCAGCAGCCCCCGGACGGAGGCTAATAACTATGGCTACACCTTC.

This clonotype was recorded a few times. This rearrangement joins TRBV5-1 to TRBJ1-2, with TRBD1 matching over 7 bases. The J segment lost 8 bases and the V segment lost 3 bases, leaving 13 bases of the junction unmatched. The germline V gene encodes CDR1 SGHRS and CDR2 YFSETQ. The CDR3 is 15 amino acids. CDR3 sequence reads: CASSSEVTGAGGYTF. CDR3 coding DNA: TGCGCCAGCAGCTCGGAAGTAACAGGGGCCGGAGGCTACACCTTC.

This clonotype was seen at least ten times. The rearrangement joins TRBV7-9 to TRBJ2-7; D gene uncertain. Trimming removed 3 bases at V and 2 bases at J, with 5 bases between. This CDR3 has 12 amino acids. CDR1 SEHNR and CDR2 FQNEAQ come from the germline V gene (reference sequence). Written as DNA, the CDR3 is TGTGCCAGCAGCTTTGCCCCCTACGAGCAGTACTTC. Translation: CASSFAPYEQYF.

This chain joins TRBV15 and TRBJ2-7; TRBD1 aligns across 10 bases. Germline V lookup: CDR1 LNHNV, CDR2 YYDKDF (reference sequence). The length of the CDR3 is 17 residues. J gave up 2 bases and V 1 base, and 8 bases lay outside the gene matches. The CDR3, as DNA: TGTGCCACCAGCAGAGTAGGAACCGGGACAGGGGCCTACGAGCAGTACTTC. Its protein product is CATSRVGTGTGAYEQYF.

This clonotype was seen a few times. The chain links TRBV5-6 to TRBJ2-3; no firm D call. Trimming removed 4 bases from V and 1 base from J, with 13 bases in between. CDR1 is SGHDT and CDR2 is YYEEEE in the germline V gene. The CDR3 length is 15 residues. The CDR3 sequence is CASSTEKWGTDTQYF. The CDR3, as DNA: TGTGCCAGCAGCACAGAGAAGTGGGGCACAGATACGCAGTATTTT.